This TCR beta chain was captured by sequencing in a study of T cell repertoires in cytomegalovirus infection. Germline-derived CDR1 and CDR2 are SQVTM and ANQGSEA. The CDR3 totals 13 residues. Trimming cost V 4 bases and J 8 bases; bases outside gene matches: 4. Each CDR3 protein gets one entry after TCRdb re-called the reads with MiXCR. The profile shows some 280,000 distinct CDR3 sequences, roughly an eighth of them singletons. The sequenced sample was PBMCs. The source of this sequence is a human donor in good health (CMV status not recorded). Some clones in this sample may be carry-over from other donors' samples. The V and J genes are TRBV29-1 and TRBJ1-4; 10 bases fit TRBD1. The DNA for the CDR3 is TGCAGCGTTGTTGGGACAGGGGCGGAAAAACTGTTTTTT. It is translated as CSVVGTGAEKLFF.